This T cell receptor (beta chain) stems from a study of blood T cell repertoires in COVID-19. Generated by immunoSEQ multiplex PCR, the TCRdb table keeps only in-frame clones and is missing some. Found here are over 65,000 clones, around 90% of them singletons; the top ten hold around 7%. V lost 2 bases and J lost 4; bases outside the gene matches: 3. The CDR3 totals 14 residues. In germline, CDR1 is SQVTM, CDR2 ANQGSEA. The sequence derives from a human donor in a cohort sampled during active COVID-19. J is TRBJ1-1 and V is TRBV29-1; 11 positions agree with TRBD1. The specimen sequenced was peripheral blood. CDR3 sequence reads: CSVELDRGLTEAFF. In DNA form, the CDR3 reads TGCAGCGTTGAATTGGACAGGGGGCTCACTGAAGCTTTCTTT.